One sample yielded the 9 T cell receptor beta chains listed below, sequenced in a study of human T cells and chemical hapten exposure. One entry per CDR3 protein, called by TCRdb with MiXCR from the RACE reads. The repertoire holds about 64,000 distinct CDR3 sequences, with 8% to 13% as singletons. Documented time point: patch test 3, about 24 weeks after DPC sensitization. This sample's treatment: therapeutic diphenylcyclopropenone sensitization with weekly scalp DPC. The sequencing here drew on whole blood, taken in connection with sensitization to the hapten diphenylcyclopropenone (DPC). Receptor source: a woman aged 30 to 39 with alopecia areata. Some clones in this sample may be carry-over from other donors' samples.

The chain uses TRBV18 and TRBJ1-1; D is uncertain. V was clipped by 3 bases and J by 5 bases, with 16 bases between them. CDR3 length: 15 amino acids. Germline CDR1 and CDR2: KGHSH and LQKENI. In DNA form, the CDR3 reads TGTGCCAGCTCACCCCCCCTCTCGACAAGTACTGAAGCTTTCTTT. As protein: CASSPPLSTSTEAFF. The variable domain in full, completed from reference TRBV18 and TRBJ1-1, reads NAGVMQNPRHLVRRRGQEARLRCSPMKGHSHVYWYRQLPEEGLKFMVYLQKENIIDESGMPKERFSAEFPKEGPSILRIQQVVRGDSAAYFCASSPPLSTSTEAFFGQGTRLTVV.

This clonotype was seen many times. This sequence joins TRBV18 and TRBJ1-2, with a tentative D call TRBD1 (5 bases). Between the trimmed V and J ends, which lost 3 bases and 9 bases, there was a span of 14 bases. Germline lookup yields CDR1 KGHSH and CDR2 LQKENI. The CDR3 runs 13 residues. Here the CDR3 reads CASSPNARESYTF. The CDR3 DNA follows: TGTGCCAGCTCACCGAATGCCAGGGAGAGCTACACCTTC. Full variable domain (missing parts from reference TRBV18 and TRBJ1-2): NAGVMQNPRHLVRRRGQEARLRCSPMKGHSHVYWYRQLPEEGLKFMVYLQKENIIDESGMPKERFSAEFPKEGPSILRIQQVVRGDSAAYFCASSPNARESYTFGSGTRLTVV.

This clonotype has a handful of counts. V and J are TRBV9 and TRBJ2-1; 7 bases match TRBD2. The CDR3 is 17 amino acids. With V trimmed by 2 bases and J by 9 bases, 17 bases remained unmatched. Germline assignment: CDR1 SGDLS and CDR2 YYNGEE. CDR3 DNA sequence: TGTGCCAGCAGCGTGTACATTTCGGGGGGAGTCACCGGTGAGCAGTTCTTC. It translates to CASSVYISGGVTGEQFF.

This sequence joins TRBV7-2 and TRBJ1-5; the match to TRBD1 covers 8 bases. The CDR3 spans 13 residues. J lost 7 bases, V lost 3 bases, and 2 bases had no gene match. Germline-derived CDR1 and CDR2 are SGHTA and FQGNSA. DNA of the CDR3: TGTGCCAGCAGCTTGGACAGGGAACAGCCCCAGCATTTT. Translated, it gives CASSLDREQPQHF.

This clonotype was recorded a few times. The chain uses TRBV7-8 and TRBJ2-5; D might be TRBD1 or TRBD2, each matching 5 bases. The CDR3 consists of 13 residues. Deletions cut 8 bases from V and 2 bases from J, with 12 bases between. Germline V lookup: CDR1 SGHVS, CDR2 FQNEAQ. The DNA for the CDR3 is TGTGCCAGCGAGGGGTTATCACAAGAGACCCAGTACTTC. Translation gives CASEGLSQETQYF. The full variable domain, with the rest looked up from reference TRBV7-8 and TRBJ2-5, is GAGVSQSPRYKVAKRGQDVALRCDPISGHVSLFWYQQALGQGPEFLTYFQNEAQLDKSGLPSDRFFAERPEGSVSTLKIQRTQQEDSAVYLCASEGLSQETQYFGPGTRLLVL.

The CDR3 sequence: CASSPLRVTDTQYF. CDR3 in DNA: TGTGCCAGCAGCCCACTCAGGGTTACAGATACGCAGTATTTT. The chain recombines TRBV5-6 with TRBJ2-3; D may be TRBD1 (5 bases). The CDR3 contains 14 residues. Germline V gene lookup returns CDR1 SGHDT and CDR2 YYEEEE. Trimming took 4 bases from V and 3 from J, leaving 12 bases between them.

The chain is built from TRBV5-5 and TRBJ2-1; TRBD2 agrees at 8 bases. In germline, CDR1 is SGHKS, CDR2 YYEKEE (reference sequence). The ends lost 4 bases at V and 3 bases at J; junction bases unmatched: 6. This CDR3 has 15 residues. The CDR3 loop reads CASSPLAGFYNEQFF. Written as DNA, the CDR3 is TGTGCCAGCAGCCCTCTAGCGGGTTTCTACAATGAGCAGTTCTTC. Filled out from reference TRBV5-5 and TRBJ2-1, the complete variable domain reads DAGVTQSPTHLIKTRGQQVTLRCSPISGHKSVSWYQQVLGQGPQFIFQYYEKEERGRGNFPDRFSARQFPNYSSELNVNALLLGDSALYLCASSPLAGFYNEQFFGPGTRLTVL.

V gene TRBV5-1 combines with J gene TRBJ1-3; D might be TRBD1 (6 bases). The CDR3 is made up of 15 amino acids. Germline CDR1 SGHRS, CDR2 YFSETQ. V was shortened by 5 bases and J by 2 bases, with 14 bases between the two germline ends. In nucleotides, the CDR3 is TGCGCCAGCAGTACTGGGTACAGGGCTGGAAACACCATATATTTT. This gives the protein CASSTGYRAGNTIYF.

The chain is built from TRBV7-2 and TRBJ2-1; D ambiguous. V dropped 5 bases and J dropped 1 base, with 6 bases sitting between them. CDR3 length equals 13 residues. Germline CDR1 reads SGHTA; CDR2 reads FQGNSA. This CDR3 is CASSPASYNEQFF. CDR3 in DNA: TGTGCCAGCAGCCCAGCTTCCTACAATGAGCAGTTCTTC.